A selection of T cell receptor beta chains follows, all from one sample in a study of T cells after yellow fever vaccination. TCRdb analysed the 5' RACE reads with MiXCR anew, one entry per CDR3 protein. This sample has some 550,000 distinct CDR3 sequences, with around 21% found just once. The specimen was PBMCs, collected 15 days after the yellow fever booster vaccination. All receptors derive from a man aged 25-40 years who received the YFV17D yellow fever vaccine. Both conserved end residues are part of each CDR3. A D gene is named only where the DNA matches it firmly. Clone size, where shown, is once, few, many, or a class for clones that have expanded.

V	J	D	size	CDR3	DNA
TRBV10-3	TRBJ1-3	-	-	CATQVGDTIYF	TGTGCCACCCAAGTGGGGGACACCATATATTTT
TRBV6-5	TRBJ2-3	-	-	CASSSSVAFTDTQYF	TGTGCCAGCAGTTCCTCGGTCGCATTCACAGATACGCAGTATTTT
TRBV21-1	TRBJ2-3	-	few	CASSKPKREGGRTDTQYF	TGTGCCAGCAGCAAACCTAAGCGGGAGGGAGGGCGGACAGATACGCAGTATTTT
TRBV29-1	TRBJ2-2	TRBD2	few	CSASPRGRANTGELFF	TGCAGCGCCTCGCCGCGCGGGAGGGCGAACACCGGGGAGCTGTTTTTT
TRBV19	TRBJ1-1	-	-	CASSIGVGNTEAFF	TGTGCCAGTAGTATTGGTGTGGGAAACACTGAAGCTTTCTTT
TRBV5-5	TRBJ2-3	-	few	CASSRDSGRDTQYF	TGTGCCAGCAGCCGGGACTCTGGTCGAGATACGCAGTATTTT
TRBV5-1	TRBJ2-7	TRBD1	few	CASSLEGQRTYEQYF	TGCGCCAGCAGCTTGGAGGGACAGAGAACCTACGAGCAGTACTTC
TRBV10-2	TRBJ2-5	-	few	CATEDWGQETQYF	TGCGCCACAGAAGACTGGGGCCAAGAGACCCAGTACTTC
TRBV4-3	TRBJ2-5	-	few	CASSQDLMGGLETQYF	TGCGCCAGCAGCCAAGATCTAATGGGAGGCCTTGAGACCCAGTACTTC
TRBV28	TRBJ2-7	-	-	CASSLTPGPPADEQYF	TGTGCCAGCAGTTTGACACCGGGACCCCCAGCGGACGAGCAGTACTTC
TRBV29-1	TRBJ2-3	-	few	CSFGGTDTQYF	TGCAGCTTTGGGGGCACAGATACGCAGTATTTT
TRBV20-1	TRBJ2-5	TRBD2	few	CSASGGGSQETQYF	TGCAGTGCTAGCGGCGGGGGGAGCCAAGAGACCCAGTACTTC
TRBV20-1	TRBJ1-4	-	-	CSARGVGEKLFF	TGCAGTGCTAGAGGGGTGGGCGAAAAACTGTTTTTT
TRBV6-5	TRBJ2-3	-	few	CASSSRDPRADTQYF	TGTGCCAGCAGTTCCCGGGACCCCCGGGCAGATACGCAGTATTTT
TRBV7-9	TRBJ2-5	-	-	CASSLVRTQYF	TGTGCCAGCAGCTTGGTCCGGACCCAGTACTTC
TRBV18	TRBJ2-7	-	few	CASSRVLYEQYF	TGTGCCAGCTCCCGGGTCCTCTACGAGCAGTACTTC
TRBV20-1	TRBJ2-1	-	-	CSASTLYNEQFF	TGCAGTGCTAGTACACTTTACAATGAGCAGTTCTTC
TRBV7-9	TRBJ2-5	TRBD2	many	CASSLKAGGLQETQYF	TGTGCCAGCAGCTTAAAAGCGGGAGGCCTCCAAGAGACCCAGTACTTC
TRBV7-8	TRBJ2-3	TRBD2	-	CASSFLAGAPDTQYF	TGTGCCAGCAGCTTTCTAGCGGGAGCCCCAGATACGCAGTATTTT
TRBV28	TRBJ2-1	-	-	CASSPRAYREQFF	TGTGCCAGCTCCCCTCGAGCTTACCGAGAGCAGTTCTTC
TRBV6-7	TRBJ2-7	-	few	CASSYSGPKGRASF	TGTGCCAGCAGTTACTCGGGGCCTAAGGGGCGAGCGAGCTTC
TRBV21-1	TRBJ2-7	-	many	CASSKVPQAPRYF	TGTGCCAGCAGCAAAGTCCCACAGGCCCCTAGGTACTTC
TRBV5-1	TRBJ2-6	-	few	CASSFQISGANVLTF	TGCGCCAGCAGCTTTCAGATCTCTGGGGCCAACGTCCTGACTTTC
TRBV27	TRBJ2-7	-	few	CASRLDGRGMSYEQYF	TGTGCCAGCAGACTCGACGGCCGAGGGATGTCCTACGAGCAGTACTTC
TRBV7-6	TRBJ2-7	TRBD2	few	CASSLVGLAEYEQYF	TGTGCCAGCAGCTTAGTAGGACTAGCGGAGTACGAGCAGTACTTC
TRBV7-2	TRBJ2-7	-	few	CASSLVGGTLYEQYF	TGTGCCAGCAGCTTAGTGGGCGGTACCTTATACGAGCAGTACTTC
TRBV4-3	TRBJ1-4	-	-	CASSQDFSGQGNEKLFF	TGCGCCAGCAGCCAAGATTTCTCCGGGCAGGGTAATGAAAAACTGTTTTTT
TRBV7-2	TRBJ2-1	-	few	CASSPAHEQFF	TGTGCCAGCAGCCCCGCCCATGAGCAGTTCTTC
TRBV21-1	TRBJ2-5	-	few	CASRLQGADETQYF	TGTGCCAGCAGGTTACAGGGGGCGGACGAGACCCAGTACTTC
TRBV6-5	TRBJ1-1	-	-	CASSYPLLDTEAFF	TGTGCCAGCAGTTACCCCCTTTTGGACACTGAAGCTTTCTTT
TRBV6-5	TRBJ1-1	-	-	CASSYSPIGNTEAFF	TGTGCCAGCAGTTACTCCCCCATTGGGAACACTGAAGCTTTCTTT
TRBV29-1	TRBJ2-3	-	once	CSAAYYTDTQYF	TGCAGCGCGGCTTATTACACAGATACGCAGTATTTT
TRBV29-1	TRBJ2-7	TRBD1	-	CSARQGLGEQYF	TGCAGCGCCCGACAGGGGTTAGGCGAGCAGTACTTC